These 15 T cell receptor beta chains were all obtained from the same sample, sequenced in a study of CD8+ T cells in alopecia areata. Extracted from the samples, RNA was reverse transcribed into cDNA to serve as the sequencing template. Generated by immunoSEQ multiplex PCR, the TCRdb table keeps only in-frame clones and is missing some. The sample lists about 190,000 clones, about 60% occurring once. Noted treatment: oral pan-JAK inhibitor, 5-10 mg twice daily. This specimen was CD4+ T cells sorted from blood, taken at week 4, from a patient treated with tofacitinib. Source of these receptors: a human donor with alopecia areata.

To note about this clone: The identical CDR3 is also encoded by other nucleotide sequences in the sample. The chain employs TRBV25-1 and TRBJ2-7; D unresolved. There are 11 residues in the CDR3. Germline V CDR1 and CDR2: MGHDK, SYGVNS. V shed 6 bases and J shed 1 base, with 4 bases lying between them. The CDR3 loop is CASSGSYEQYF. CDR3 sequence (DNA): TGTGCCAGCAGCGGATCCTACGAGCAGTACTTC.

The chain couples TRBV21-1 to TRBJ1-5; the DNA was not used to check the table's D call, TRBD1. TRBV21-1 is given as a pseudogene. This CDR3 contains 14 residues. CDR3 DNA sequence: TGTGCCAGCTTCGGGACAGGGAGGAATCAGCCCCAGCATTTT. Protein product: CASFGTGRNQPQHF.

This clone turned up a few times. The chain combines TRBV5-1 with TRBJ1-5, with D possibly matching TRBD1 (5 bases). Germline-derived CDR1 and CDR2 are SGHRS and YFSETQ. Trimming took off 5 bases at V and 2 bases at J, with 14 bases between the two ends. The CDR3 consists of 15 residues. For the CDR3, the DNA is TGCGCCAGCAGTCTATACGCGGGGGGCAATCAGCCCCAGCATTTT. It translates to CASSLYAGGNQPQHF. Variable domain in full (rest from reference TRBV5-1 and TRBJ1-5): KAGVTQTPRYLIKTRGQQVTLSCSPISGHRSVSWYQQTPGQGLQFLFEYFSETQRNKGNFPGRFSGRQFSNSRSEMNVSTLELGDSALYLCASSLYAGGNQPQHFGDGTRLSIL.

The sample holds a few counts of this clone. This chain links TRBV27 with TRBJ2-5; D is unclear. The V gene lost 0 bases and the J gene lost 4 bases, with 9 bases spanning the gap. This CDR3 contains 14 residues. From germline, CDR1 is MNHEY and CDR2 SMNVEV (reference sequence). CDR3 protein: CASSLSWVGETQYF. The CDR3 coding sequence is TGTGCCAGCAGTTTATCATGGGTGGGAGAGACCCAGTACTTC.

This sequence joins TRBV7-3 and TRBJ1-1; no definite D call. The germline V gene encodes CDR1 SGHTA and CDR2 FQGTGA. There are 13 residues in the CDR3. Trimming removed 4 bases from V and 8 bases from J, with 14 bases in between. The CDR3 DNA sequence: TGTGCCAGCAGCTGGACTCGTGGCGGCGAAGCTTTCTTT. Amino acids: CASSWTRGGEAFF.

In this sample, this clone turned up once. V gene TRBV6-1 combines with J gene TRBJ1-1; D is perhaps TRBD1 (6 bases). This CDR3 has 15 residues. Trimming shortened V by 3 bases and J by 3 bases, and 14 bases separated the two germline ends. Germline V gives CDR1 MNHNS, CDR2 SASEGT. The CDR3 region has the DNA TGTGCCAGCAGTGATCGGGGGGCAAAGGACACTGAAGCTTTCTTT. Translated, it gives CASSDRGAKDTEAFF.

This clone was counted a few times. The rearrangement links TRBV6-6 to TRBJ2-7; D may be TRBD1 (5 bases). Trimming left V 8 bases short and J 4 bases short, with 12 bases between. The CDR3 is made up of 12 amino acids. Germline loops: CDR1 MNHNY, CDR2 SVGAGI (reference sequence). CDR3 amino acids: CASAFGAYEQYF. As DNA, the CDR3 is TGTGCCAGCGCTTTTGGGGCTTACGAGCAGTACTTC.

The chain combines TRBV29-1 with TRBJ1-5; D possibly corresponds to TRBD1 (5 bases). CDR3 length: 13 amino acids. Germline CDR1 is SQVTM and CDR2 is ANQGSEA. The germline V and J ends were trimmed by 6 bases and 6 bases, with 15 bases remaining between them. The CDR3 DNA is TGCAGCGTCCAAGAGGGGTCGGGTCAGCCCCAGCATTTT. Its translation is CSVQEGSGQPQHF.

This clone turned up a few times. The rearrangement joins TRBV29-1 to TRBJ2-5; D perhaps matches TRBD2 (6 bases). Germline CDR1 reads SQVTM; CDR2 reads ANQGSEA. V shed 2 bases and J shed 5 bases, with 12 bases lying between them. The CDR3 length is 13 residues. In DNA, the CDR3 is TGCAGCGTTGAAACGGGACTGGGGGAGACCCAGTACTTC. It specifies CSVETGLGETQYF.

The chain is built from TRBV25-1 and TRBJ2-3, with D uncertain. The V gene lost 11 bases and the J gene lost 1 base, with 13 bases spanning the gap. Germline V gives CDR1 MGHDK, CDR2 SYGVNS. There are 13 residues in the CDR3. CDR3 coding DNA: TGTGCCCGACGCATTGGGGGCACAGATACGCAGTATTTT. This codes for CARRIGGTDTQYF.

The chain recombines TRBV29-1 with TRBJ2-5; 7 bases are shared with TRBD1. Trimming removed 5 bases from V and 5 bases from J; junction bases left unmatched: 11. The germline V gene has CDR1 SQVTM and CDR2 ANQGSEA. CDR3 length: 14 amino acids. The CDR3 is CSVPPRQGDETQYF. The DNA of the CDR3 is TGCAGCGTTCCCCCTCGACAGGGCGACGAGACCCAGTACTTC.

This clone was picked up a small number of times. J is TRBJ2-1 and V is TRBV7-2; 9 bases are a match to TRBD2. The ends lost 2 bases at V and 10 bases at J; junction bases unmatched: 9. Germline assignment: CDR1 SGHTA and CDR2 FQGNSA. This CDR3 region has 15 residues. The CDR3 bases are TGTGCCAGCAGCTTACAGAGCGTAGCGGGGGCAGAGCAGTTCTTC. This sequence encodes CASSLQSVAGAEQFF.

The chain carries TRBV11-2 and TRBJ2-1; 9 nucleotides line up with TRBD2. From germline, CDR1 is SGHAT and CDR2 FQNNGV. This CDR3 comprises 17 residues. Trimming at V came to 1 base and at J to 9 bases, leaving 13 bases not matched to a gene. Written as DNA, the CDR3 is TGTGCCAGCAGCTTAGTTAGCGGGAGACCCCCGCGAGGTGAGCAGTTCTTC. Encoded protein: CASSLVSGRPPRGEQFF.

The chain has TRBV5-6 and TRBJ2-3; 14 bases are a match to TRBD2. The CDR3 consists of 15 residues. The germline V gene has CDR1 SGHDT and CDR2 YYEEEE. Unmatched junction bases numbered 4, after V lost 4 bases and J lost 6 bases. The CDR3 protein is CASSTGTSGSDTQYF. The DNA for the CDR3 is TGTGCCAGCAGCACTGGGACTAGCGGGAGTGATACGCAGTATTTT.

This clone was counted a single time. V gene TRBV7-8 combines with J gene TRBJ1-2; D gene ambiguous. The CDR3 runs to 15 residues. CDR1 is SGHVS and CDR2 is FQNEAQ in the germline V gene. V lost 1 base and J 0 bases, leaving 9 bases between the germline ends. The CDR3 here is CASSLEEVANYGYTF. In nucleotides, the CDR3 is TGTGCCAGCAGCTTAGAGGAGGTCGCTAACTATGGCTACACCTTC.